The rows below give T cell receptor beta chains drawn from one sample of a study of blood T cell repertoires in COVID-19. The data were produced by immunoSEQ multiplex PCR, yet TCRdb's version contains in-frame clones alone and is incomplete. Of some 270,000 clones listed, 65% to 90% were seen once; the top ten hold 9.1%. Sequencing was performed on PBMCs or T cells enriched from blood (not recorded which). Every receptor here comes from a woman in her forties or fifties with acute COVID-19. The CDR3 runs from the conserved cysteine through the conserved F or W. Fields, in order: V gene, D gene, CDR3 length, J gene, clone size, CDR3 protein. D genes are given only for firm matches. Clone size, where shown, is once, few, many, or a class for clones that have expanded.

v_call: TRBV6-5; d_call: TRBD1; cdr3_length: 15; j_call: TRBJ1-5; clone_size: -; cdr3_aa: CASTPDRESNQPQHF
v_call: TRBV15; d_call: -; cdr3_length: 15; j_call: TRBJ1-1; clone_size: -; cdr3_aa: CATSRDRGGNTEAFF
v_call: TRBV7-9; d_call: TRBD2; cdr3_length: 17; j_call: TRBJ2-1; clone_size: -; cdr3_aa: CASSLGAWAGDDNEQFF
v_call: TRBV6-5; d_call: -; cdr3_length: 14; j_call: TRBJ2-7; clone_size: once; cdr3_aa: CASRGLSGAYEQYF
v_call: TRBV19; d_call: -; cdr3_length: 14; j_call: TRBJ1-4; clone_size: -; cdr3_aa: CASSGPSGGEKLFF
v_call: TRBV3-1/TRBV3-2; d_call: -; cdr3_length: 13; j_call: TRBJ1-5; clone_size: -; cdr3_aa: CASSRQINQPQHF
v_call: TRBV9; d_call: TRBD1; cdr3_length: 14; j_call: TRBJ2-2; clone_size: -; cdr3_aa: CASSPNRGTGELFF
v_call: TRBV19; d_call: TRBD1; cdr3_length: 15; j_call: TRBJ2-1; clone_size: -; cdr3_aa: CASRQGQGRGNEQFF
v_call: TRBV5-5; d_call: -; cdr3_length: 13; j_call: TRBJ1-1; clone_size: -; cdr3_aa: CASSFVLEGEAFF
v_call: TRBV6-5; d_call: TRBD1; cdr3_length: 16; j_call: TRBJ2-7; clone_size: once; cdr3_aa: CASSYSGRGQGGEQYF
v_call: TRBV12-3/TRBV12-4; d_call: -; cdr3_length: 13; j_call: TRBJ1-1; clone_size: -; cdr3_aa: CASSQQDYTEAFF
v_call: TRBV18; d_call: -; cdr3_length: 14; j_call: TRBJ1-1; clone_size: -; cdr3_aa: CASSPSRGWGEAFF
v_call: TRBV29-1; d_call: TRBD1; cdr3_length: 15; j_call: TRBJ1-2; clone_size: -; cdr3_aa: CSVASQGGFNYGYTF